Each of the 6 T cell receptor beta chains below was sequenced from the same sample in a study of blood T cell repertoires in COVID-19. Profiling relied on immunoSEQ multiplex PCR, and the TCRdb table lists in-frame clones only, not all of them. The sample holds 150,000 to 180,000 clones, roughly four fifths seen once. The sequencing input was peripheral blood. The receptors here all came from a man older than 75 with acute or convalescent COVID-19.

CDR3 protein: CASSQDSGGTEAFF. The CDR3 region has the DNA TGTGCCAGCAGCCAAGACTCAGGGGGCACTGAAGCTTTCTTT. This chain uses TRBV3-1 (or the pseudogene TRBV3-2) with TRBJ1-1; 7 nucleotides line up with TRBD1. After removal of 0 bases from V and 4 bases from J, the junction contained 2 bases not matched to a gene. The CDR3 extends over 14 amino acids. CDR1 is LGHDT and CDR2 is YNNKEL in the germline V gene (reference sequence).

The chain uses TRBV19 and TRBJ2-1; 8 bases map to TRBD1. With 1 base clipped from V and 7 bases from J, the junction kept 6 bases outside the gene matches. Per the germline V gene, CDR1 is LNHDA and CDR2 is SQIVND (reference sequence). The CDR3 spans 15 residues. CDR3 sequence reads: CASSIVGQGANEQFF. For the CDR3, the DNA is TGTGCCAGTAGTATAGTTGGACAGGGAGCAAATGAGCAGTTCTTC.

The rearrangement uses TRBV6-6 and TRBJ2-2; 12 bases match TRBD1. The ends lost 5 bases at V and 5 bases at J; junction bases unmatched: 9. The CDR3 spans 17 residues. CDR1 is MNHNY and CDR2 is SVGAGI in the germline V gene (reference sequence). The CDR3 sequence is CASSLNPGQGATGELFF. Written as DNA, the CDR3 is TGTGCCAGCAGTCTAAATCCGGGACAGGGGGCAACCGGGGAGCTGTTTTTT.

The chain uses TRBV7-8 and TRBJ2-7; TRBD1 matches 8 bases. The germline CDR1 and CDR2 sequences are SGHVS and FQNEAQ. Trimming at V came to 5 bases and at J to 3 bases, leaving 3 bases not matched to a gene. The CDR3 runs to 13 residues. The CDR3 DNA is TGTGCCAGCAGCCGAGACAGGGGCTACGAGCAGTACGTC. This sequence encodes CASSRDRGYEQYV.

The chain couples TRBV27 to TRBJ2-5; 10 bases map to TRBD2. The CDR3 totals 14 residues. V lost 6 bases and J lost 2; bases outside the gene matches: 3. In germline, CDR1 is MNHEY, CDR2 SMNVEV (reference sequence). CDR3 amino acids: CASRRTSGQETQYF. The CDR3 region has the DNA TGTGCCAGCAGACGGACTAGCGGTCAAGAGACCCAGTACTTC.

J is TRBJ1-1 and V is TRBV19; D possibly corresponds to TRBD1 (6 bases). The CDR3 spans 15 residues. Germline lookup yields CDR1 LNHDA and CDR2 SQIVND (reference sequence). Trimming took 6 bases from V and 1 from J, leaving 15 bases between them. The CDR3 loop is CASRKDRTKNTEAFF. The CDR3, as DNA: TGTGCCAGTAGAAAGGACAGAACAAAGAACACTGAAGCTTTCTTT.